These 14 T cell receptor beta chains were all obtained from the same sample, sequenced in a study of PD-1 blockade in mismatch repair-deficient tumors. Sequencing was performed with immunoSEQ multiplex PCR; in TCRdb, only in-frame clones are kept and a portion is missing. The repertoire holds 80,000 to 100,000 clones, with 65% to 85% as singletons. The sequenced sample was peripheral blood, obtained 12 weeks after starting pembrolizumab. The source of these receptors is an adult with mismatch repair-deficient cancer.

This rearrangement joins TRBV7-9 to TRBJ2-5, with TRBD2 as a possible D gene (6 bases). Between the trimmed V and J ends, which lost 0 bases and 4 bases, there was a span of 15 bases. From germline, CDR1 is SEHNR and CDR2 FQNEAQ (reference sequence). The CDR3 runs 16 residues. CDR3 nucleotide sequence: TGTGCCAGCAGCTTAGCCCATTCCGGGGGTGGAGAGACCCAGTACTTC. It codes for CASSLAHSGGGETQYF. Full variable domain (rest looked up from reference TRBV7-9 and TRBJ2-5): DTGVSQNPRHKITKRGQNVTFRCDPISEHNRLYWYRQTLGQGPEFLTYFQNEAQLEKSRLLSDRFSAERPKGSFSTLEIQRTEQGDSAMYLCASSLAHSGGGETQYFGPGTRLLVL.

This rearrangement joins TRBV27 to TRBJ2-3, with D maybe TRBD2 (5 bases). CDR3 length: 17 amino acids. Germline CDR1 is MNHEY and CDR2 is SMNVEV (reference sequence). Trimming took off 4 bases at V and 0 bases at J, with 17 bases between the two ends. The CDR3 spells CASSSIGGLSSTDTQYF. CDR3 bases: TGTGCCAGCAGTTCCATTGGCGGGTTATCTAGCACAGATACGCAGTATTTT.

This clone was picked up one time. The chain joins TRBV6-6 to TRBJ2-7; possible D gene TRBD2, 7 bases. The length of the CDR3 is 11 residues. The germline CDR1 and CDR2 sequences are MNHNY and SVGAGI (reference sequence). V was cut by 4 bases and J by 9 bases, with 10 bases left in between. The CDR3 loop is CASSWGGVQYF. CDR3 in DNA: TGTGCCAGCAGTTGGGGGGGCGTGCAGTACTTC.

This clone appeared a single time. This chain uses TRBV19 with TRBJ2-1; D might be TRBD2 (5 bases). V lost 6 bases, J lost 9 bases, and 18 bases lay in between. Germline V gene lookup returns CDR1 LNHDA and CDR2 SQIVND (reference sequence). This CDR3 has 14 amino acids. CDR3 in DNA: TGTGCCAGTAGCGAAGCGGACTTACCCCCTGAGCAGTTCTTC. This gives the protein CASSEADLPPEQFF.

This clone appeared once. The rearrangement uses TRBV18 and TRBJ2-7; 13 bases line up with TRBD2. CDR3 length equals 17 residues. V gave up 6 bases and J gave up 4 bases; unmatched junction bases: 12. Per germline, CDR1 KGHSH and CDR2 LQKENI. CDR3 region: CASSLGLAGDPGYEQYF. CDR3 nucleotide sequence: TGTGCCAGCTCCCTCGGACTAGCGGGAGATCCGGGGTACGAGCAGTACTTC.

The gene calls are TRBV12-5 and TRBJ2-1; a weak D match, TRBD1 (6 bases). There are 14 residues in the CDR3. From germline, CDR1 is LGHNT and CDR2 FRNRAP. The V gene lost 2 bases and the J gene lost 3 bases, with 8 bases spanning the gap. The CDR3 nucleotides are TGTGCTAGTGGTTTGAGGACAGTCTACAATGAGCAGTTCTTC. Encoded protein: CASGLRTVYNEQFF.

The gene calls are TRBV19 and TRBJ1-1; unclear D gene. Germline CDR1 and CDR2: LNHDA and SQIVND (reference sequence). There are 13 residues in the CDR3. Between the trimmed V and J ends, which lost 10 bases and 0 bases, there was a span of 12 bases. This CDR3 is CATRLGLNTEAFF. CDR3 nucleotides: TGTGCCACTAGGTTGGGCCTGAACACTGAAGCTTTCTTT.

The chain carries TRBV27 and TRBJ2-1; 12 positions match TRBD2. The CDR3 consists of 19 residues. Germline V CDR1 and CDR2: MNHEY, SMNVEV (reference sequence). The V gene end was trimmed by 5 bases and the J gene end by 1 base; junction bases not matched to a gene: 12. CDR3 in amino acids: CASSKTGGTSGRSYNEQFF. The CDR3 DNA sequence: TGTGCCAGCAGTAAAACAGGGGGAACTAGCGGGAGGTCCTACAATGAGCAGTTCTTC.

The chain joins TRBV18 to TRBJ2-1; D uncertain. The CDR3 is 17 amino acids. Germline-derived CDR1 and CDR2 are KGHSH and LQKENI. The ends were cut back, 3 bases at V and 0 bases at J, with 15 bases in the middle. For the CDR3, the DNA is TGTGCCAGCTCACCCCCTTCCCTTCTCAGCTCCTACAATGAGCAGTTCTTC. This codes for CASSPPSLLSSYNEQFF.

Points on this clone: Other DNA sequences in the same sample also yield this CDR3. The chain combines TRBV27 with TRBJ2-1; D is unresolved. Trimming pared 1 base from V and 0 bases from J, leaving 1 base between. CDR3 length: 13 amino acids. Looked up from germline, CDR1 is MNHEY and CDR2 is SMNVEV (reference sequence). The CDR3 DNA is TGTGCCAGCAGTTTATACTCCTACAATGAGCAGTTCTTC. Residues: CASSLYSYNEQFF.

V gene TRBV19 combines with J gene TRBJ2-7; 10 positions agree with TRBD2. Germline V gene data show CDR1 as LNHDA and CDR2 as SQIVND (reference sequence). CDR3 size: 18 residues. Trimming removed 4 bases from V and 3 bases from J; junction bases left unmatched: 15. In nucleotides, the CDR3 is TGTGCCAGTAGTAGTATGGGCATGGCAACTAGCGGGGTCTACGAGCAGTACTTC. It encodes CASSSMGMATSGVYEQYF.

This clone showed up just a few times. This chain joins TRBV9 and TRBJ1-5; a weak D match, TRBD1 (6 bases). The CDR3 covers 16 residues. Germline CDR1 is SGDLS and CDR2 is YYNGEE. Trimming left V 3 bases short and J 4 bases short, with 17 bases between. CDR3 sequence reads: CASSGGPGGENQPQHF. The CDR3 region has the DNA TGTGCCAGCAGCGGCGGCCCGGGGGGCGAAAATCAGCCCCAGCATTTT.

This clone was counted only a few times. The chain is built from TRBV30 and TRBJ1-2; D might be TRBD1 (5 bases). The germline V and J ends were trimmed by 2 bases and 8 bases, with 12 bases remaining between them. The CDR3 runs 12 residues. Germline CDR1 GTSNPN, CDR2 SVGIG (reference sequence). CDR3 nucleotide sequence: TGTGCCTGGAGTCAGGGAGGGGAAGGCTACACCTTC. Its translation is CAWSQGGEGYTF.

The chain carries TRBV27 and TRBJ2-7; 7 bases match TRBD2. Germline V gives CDR1 MNHEY, CDR2 SMNVEV (reference sequence). V trimming: 7 bases; J trimming: 2 bases; junction bases outside the gene matches: 8. This CDR3 spans 14 amino acids. The CDR3 region has the DNA TGTGCCAGCAACGACCGGGACTACCCCTACGAGCAGTACTTC. Amino acids: CASNDRDYPYEQYF.